These 26 T cell receptor beta chains share one sample of origin, sequenced in a study of OX40 agonist ivuxolimab in advanced cancers. Sequencing used immunoSEQ multiplex PCR; TCRdb keeps in-frame clones, though not all of them. The table records 65,000 to 80,000 clones, around nine tenths of them present only once. This specimen consisted of CD4+ or CD8+ T cells sorted from blood, obtained in a trial of the OX40 agonist ivuxolimab. The receptors shown here come from an adult with an advanced solid tumor such as melanoma, head and neck, liver or kidney cancer.

The rearrangement links TRBV21-1 to TRBJ2-5; TRBD2, the D gene given by the table, was not confirmed from the DNA. TRBV21-1 is a listed pseudogene. The CDR3 covers 15 residues. CDR3 nucleotide sequence: TGTGCCAGCAGCAAAGATCCACGGCGGGATGAGACCCAGTACTTC. Its protein is CASSKDPRRDETQYF.

The DNA of the CDR3 is TGTGCCAGCAGCGTAGTTCTAGCGGGAGGTTACAATGAGCAGTTCTTC. Amino acids: CASSVVLAGGYNEQFF. The chain links TRBV9 to TRBJ2-1; 11 bases are shared with TRBD2. The length of the CDR3 is 16 residues. Losses at the gene ends were 0 bases for V and 4 bases for J; bases not matched to a gene: 3. CDR1 is SGDLS and CDR2 is YYNGEE in the germline V gene.

The V gene is TRBV19, the J gene TRBJ2-1; 7 bases match TRBD2. Germline values: CDR1 LNHDA, CDR2 SQIVND (reference sequence). CDR3 length: 13 residues. Losses at the gene ends were 7 bases for V and 3 bases for J; bases not matched to a gene: 3. CDR3 region: CASKGRGYNEQFF. CDR3 bases: TGTGCCAGTAAGGGGAGGGGCTACAATGAGCAGTTCTTC.

As DNA, the CDR3 is TGTGCCAGCAGCCTAAATTCCGGGACAGCATATGGCTACACCTTC. Its protein product is CASSLNSGTAYGYTF. V usage is TRBV9 and J usage is TRBJ1-2, with 7 positions matching TRBD1. Germline V gene sequence: CDR1 SGDLS, CDR2 YYNGEE. V trimming: 4 bases; J trimming: 5 bases; junction bases outside the gene matches: 11. The CDR3 is made up of 15 amino acids.

J is TRBJ1-4 and V is TRBV27; D not certain. The CDR3 covers 13 residues. CDR1 is MNHEY, CDR2 SMNVEV, per germline (reference sequence). Trimming took off 3 bases at V and 2 bases at J, with 4 bases between the two ends. CDR3 protein: CASSLVTNEKLFF. CDR3 sequence (DNA): TGTGCCAGCAGTTTGGTTACTAATGAAAAACTGTTTTTT.

Only one count was recorded for this clone. This rearrangement joins TRBV5-1 to TRBJ2-3, with 16 nucleotides matching TRBD2. Germline-derived CDR1 and CDR2 are SGHRS and YFSETQ. The J segment lost 4 bases and the V segment lost 2 bases, leaving 7 bases of the junction unmatched. The CDR3 runs to 18 residues. The DNA of the CDR3 is TGCGCCAGCAGCTTTCCCGGGACTAGCGGGAGGGCGGCAGATACGCAGTATTTT. Its translation: CASSFPGTSGRAADTQYF.

This rearrangement joins TRBV4-1 to TRBJ2-7, with D tentatively TRBD1 (5 bases). V gave up 0 bases and J gave up 2 bases, with 11 bases separating them. Per the germline V gene, CDR1 is MGHRA and CDR2 is YSYEKL. The CDR3 is 15 residues long. The CDR3 loop reads CASSQDQTGAYEQYF. The CDR3 bases are TGCGCCAGCAGCCAAGATCAAACAGGTGCCTACGAGCAGTACTTC.

This clone occurred once. V is TRBV6-5 and J is TRBJ1-3, with a tentative D call TRBD1 (6 bases). The CDR3 extends over 15 amino acids. V was shortened by 1 base and J by 1 base, with 8 bases between the two germline ends. Germline values: CDR1 MNHEY, CDR2 SVGAGI. This CDR3 reads CASSYLQGSGNTIYF. The CDR3 region has the DNA TGTGCCAGCAGTTACTTACAGGGTTCTGGAAACACCATATATTTT.

The chain couples TRBV10-3 to TRBJ2-2; 11 bases are a match to TRBD2. CDR1 is ENHRY, CDR2 SYGVKD, per germline. The CDR3 has 19 amino acids. With 6 bases clipped from V and 6 bases from J, the junction kept 18 bases outside the gene matches. The CDR3 here is CAISFSGRAHREGAGELFF. The CDR3 DNA follows: TGTGCCATCAGCTTTAGCGGGAGGGCCCATCGAGAGGGCGCCGGGGAGCTGTTTTTT.

This clone was observed once. The V call is TRBV27, the J call TRBJ2-1; D perhaps matches TRBD2 (5 bases). The germline V gene has CDR1 MNHEY and CDR2 SMNVEV (reference sequence). The CDR3 sequence is 16 residues long. Trimming shortened V by 2 bases and J by 0 bases, and 11 bases separated the two germline ends. As DNA, the CDR3 is TGTGCCAGCAGTTTAGGGCGGGCCGTCTCCTACAATGAGCAGTTCTTC. It is translated as CASSLGRAVSYNEQFF.

This chain uses TRBV5-1 with TRBJ2-1; weak D call: TRBD2 (5 bases). The CDR3 is made up of 17 amino acids. V was cut by 0 bases and J by 8 bases, with 21 bases left in between. Germline lookup yields CDR1 SGHRS and CDR2 YFSETQ. This chain's CDR3 is CASSLEFGGFFGHEQFF. CDR3 in DNA: TGCGCCAGCAGCTTGGAGTTTGGCGGGTTCTTCGGACATGAGCAGTTCTTC.

The V and J genes are TRBV7-9 and TRBJ1-2; possibly TRBD1 for D (5 bases). The length of the CDR3 is 13 residues. Trimming cost V 5 bases and J 3 bases, with 10 bases left between them. Germline values: CDR1 SEHNR, CDR2 FQNEAQ (reference sequence). CDR3 sequence: CASSGGTDYGYTF. CDR3 nucleotides: TGTGCCAGCAGCGGAGGGACCGACTATGGCTACACCTTC.

This clone has just a few counts. The CDR3 region is CASSSRTYEQYF. The CDR3 DNA is TGTGCCAGCAGTTCCAGGACCTACGAGCAGTACTTC. The V gene is TRBV27, the J gene TRBJ2-7; D gene uncertain. Deletions cut 4 bases from V and 2 bases from J, with 6 bases between. The CDR3 is 12 amino acids. CDR1 and CDR2 (germline): MNHEY, SMNVEV (reference sequence).

V and J are TRBV18 and TRBJ1-2; D not certain. The CDR3 length is 15 residues. Germline V gene lookup returns CDR1 KGHSH and CDR2 LQKENI. The germline V and J ends were trimmed by 2 bases and 8 bases, with 18 bases remaining between them. CDR3 sequence (DNA): TGTGCCAGCTCACCAGACGAAGGCAATTTAAAAGGCTACACCTTC. Translated: CASSPDEGNLKGYTF. Complete variable domain (other parts from reference TRBV18 and TRBJ1-2): NAGVMQNPRHLVRRRGQEARLRCSPMKGHSHVYWYRQLPEEGLKFMVYLQKENIIDESGMPKERFSAEFPKEGPSILRIQQVVRGDSAAYFCASSPDEGNLKGYTFGSGTRLTVV.

The CDR3 region has the DNA TGTGCCAGCAGCCGACATAGCGGGGCTGCCAAAAACATTCAGTACTTC. Protein: CASSRHSGAAKNIQYF. This chain uses TRBV11-3 with TRBJ2-4, with TRBD2 matching 8 bases. CDR3 length: 16 amino acids. Unmatched junction bases numbered 7, after V lost 5 bases and J lost 1 base. Per germline, CDR1 SGHNT and CDR2 YENEEA.

This clone was seen once. The rearrangement links TRBV7-6 to TRBJ2-7; tentatively, D is TRBD1 (6 bases). V was trimmed by 5 bases and J by 4 bases, leaving 15 bases between them. Looked up from germline, CDR1 is SGHVS and CDR2 is FNYEAQ. The CDR3 loop spans 14 amino acids. The DNA for the CDR3 is TGTGCCAGCAGCCTCGGGACAAGCCCTTACGAGCAGTACTTC. Protein sequence: CASSLGTSPYEQYF.

This rearrangement joins TRBV28 to TRBJ2-7, with 8 bases identical to TRBD2. From germline, CDR1 is MDHEN and CDR2 SYDVKM. The CDR3 extends over 17 amino acids. V shed 5 bases, J shed 2 bases, and the junction held 14 bases outside the gene matches. Here the CDR3 DNA reads TGTGCCAGCAGTCCTACTCCGGGGGGGAGGGTCGCCTACGAGCAGTACTTC. Translating it yields CASSPTPGGRVAYEQYF.

CDR3 amino acids: CAISVRTGGGTEAFF. The CDR3 DNA is TGTGCCATCAGTGTTAGGACAGGGGGTGGAACTGAAGCTTTCTTT. The rearrangement uses TRBV10-3 and TRBJ1-1; 10 bases are a match to TRBD1. After removal of 4 bases from V and 5 bases from J, the junction contained 7 bases not matched to a gene. This CDR3 has 15 residues. Looked up from germline, CDR1 is ENHRY and CDR2 is SYGVKD.

This clone occurred once. The chain recombines TRBV11-3 with TRBJ2-3, with 9 bases aligning to TRBD2. Germline V CDR1 and CDR2: SGHNT, YENEEA. After removal of 7 bases from V and 1 base from J, the junction contained 9 bases not matched to a gene. CDR3 length: 16 amino acids. DNA of the CDR3: TGTGCCAGCACCTCCGGACGACTAGCGGGCACAGATACGCAGTATTTT. It translates to CASTSGRLAGTDTQYF.

The chain has TRBV10-2 and TRBJ2-1; no firm D call. Trimming removed 5 bases at V and 6 bases at J, with 11 bases between. This CDR3 has 13 residues. Per the germline V gene, CDR1 is WSHSY and CDR2 is SAAADI. Written as DNA, the CDR3 is TGCGCCAGCAGTCCTGGTTGGGGCAATGAGCAGTTCTTC. This gives the protein CASSPGWGNEQFF.

The CDR3 region is CASSGRSNQPQHF. CDR3 DNA sequence: TGTGCCAGCTCAGGGAGAAGCAATCAGCCCCAGCATTTT. The rearrangement links TRBV18 to TRBJ1-5; no clear D. The CDR3 consists of 13 residues. V lost 5 bases, J lost 1 base, and 6 bases lay in between. CDR1 KGHSH and CDR2 LQKENI come from the germline V gene.

The DNA of the CDR3 is TGTGCCAGCAGCTTCAACGCGGATGAGCAGTTCTTC. The encoded protein is CASSFNADEQFF. The chain joins TRBV7-6 to TRBJ2-1, with D uncertain. Germline lookup yields CDR1 SGHVS and CDR2 FNYEAQ. V lost 3 bases and J 8 bases, leaving 8 bases between the germline ends. This CDR3 has 12 residues.

The rearrangement joins TRBV5-1 to TRBJ2-7; D gene ambiguous. The ends were cut back, 0 bases at V and 1 base at J, with 5 bases in the middle. The length of the CDR3 is 13 residues. CDR1 is SGHRS and CDR2 is YFSETQ in the germline V gene. CDR3 bases: TGCGCCAGCAGCTTGGTCGGGTCCTACGAGCAGTACTTC. It is translated as CASSLVGSYEQYF.

The V call is TRBV4-1, the J call TRBJ2-7; D is undetermined. Trimming pared 0 bases from V and 0 bases from J, leaving 15 bases between. The CDR3 extends over 17 amino acids. CDR1 MGHRA and CDR2 YSYEKL come from the germline V gene. CDR3 sequence: CASSQDPPAASSYEQYF. CDR3 sequence (DNA): TGCGCCAGCAGCCAAGACCCCCCCGCGGCTAGCTCCTACGAGCAGTACTTC.

The chain has TRBV10-3 and TRBJ2-1, with D unclear. The V gene lost 3 bases and the J gene lost 0 bases, with 12 bases spanning the gap. The CDR3 runs 16 residues. Germline V gene sequence: CDR1 ENHRY, CDR2 SYGVKD. This CDR3 is CAISERVDSSYNEQFF. CDR3 nucleotide sequence: TGTGCCATCAGTGAAAGGGTCGATAGCTCCTACAATGAGCAGTTCTTC.

The chain joins TRBV15 to TRBJ2-3; 13 bases are shared with TRBD2. CDR1 and CDR2 from the germline V gene are LNHNV and YYDKDF (reference sequence). Trimming at V came to 0 bases and at J to 4 bases, leaving 1 base not matched to a gene. This CDR3 region has 16 residues. CDR3 coding DNA: TGTGCCACCAGCAGAGAACTAGCGGGAGGGCCAGATACGCAGTATTTT. It codes for CATSRELAGGPDTQYF.